The TCR beta chain described here comes from a study of T cell responses to AZD1222 COVID-19 vaccine. Some clones are missing from TCRdb's copy, which holds only in-frame ones; the method was immunoSEQ multiplex PCR. The profile covers roughly 130,000 clones, with 92% appearing a single time and roughly 3.1% taken by the ten largest. A note on this clone: Its matching antigen is unknown.

Notes on the study in general: Clonal diversity was possibly underestimated; the donors were predominantly white British and more often female. An increase in Spike-specific TCR breadth and depth was observed after two AZD1222 doses. No repertoire was sampled before or during the peak T cell response, only after it. Vaccine-associated CD4 TCRs ranged over spike, dominating at 160-218 and 743-854.

The V gene lost 4 bases and the J gene lost 8 bases, with 17 bases spanning the gap. The CDR3 has 14 amino acids. Looked up from germline, CDR1 is MNHEY and CDR2 is SMNVEV (reference sequence). This sample comprised peripheral blood, obtained on day 0 of AZD1222 vaccination. The sequence derives from an adult in good health. The chain recombines TRBV27 with TRBJ1-2, with D possibly being TRBD1 (6 bases). Here the CDR3 DNA reads TGTGCCAGCAGTTCAACCCTCCCAGGGGAAGGCTACACCTTC. Encoded protein: CASSSTLPGEGYTF.